This T cell receptor beta chain comes out of a study of Graves' ophthalmopathy and Graves' hyperthyroidism. Study-level information: By definition, stable hyperthyroidism involved no ophthalmopathy within 18 months of follow-up.

Amplification of the TCR beta CDR3 regions used RNA transcripts (as template). The authors performed first-round RT-PCR with HTBI primers and then a second-round multiplex PCR. TCRdb processed the multiplex PCR reads anew with MiXCR; each CDR3 protein has one entry. The repertoire has around 1.1 million distinct CDR3 sequences, 35% to 40% of them found once; the top ten carry 8.5% to 14%. Per the germline V gene, CDR1 is MNHEY and CDR2 is SMNVEV (reference sequence). The CDR3 has 14 amino acids. Trimming stripped 10 bases from V and 4 bases from J, with 19 bases between. This rearrangement joins TRBV27 to TRBJ1-2; TRBD1 might be the D (5 bases). Specimen: peripheral blood or thyroid tissue (not recorded which). This clonotype was obtained from an adult man with Graves' hyperthyroidism. The CDR3 region is CATGTGPHLYGYTF. DNA of the CDR3: TGTGCCACCGGGACCGGGCCGCACCTCTATGGCTACACCTTC.